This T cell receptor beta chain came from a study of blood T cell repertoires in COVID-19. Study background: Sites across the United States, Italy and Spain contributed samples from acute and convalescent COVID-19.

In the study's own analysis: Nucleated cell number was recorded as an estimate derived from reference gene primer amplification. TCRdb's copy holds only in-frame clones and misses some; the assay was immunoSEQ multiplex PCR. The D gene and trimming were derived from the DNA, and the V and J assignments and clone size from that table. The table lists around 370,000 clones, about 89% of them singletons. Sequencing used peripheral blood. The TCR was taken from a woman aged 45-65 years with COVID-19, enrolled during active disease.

The CDR3 protein is CASSPGGSGGSYEQYF. The CDR3 coding sequence is TGTGCCAGCTCACCTGGAGGTAGCGGGGGATCCTACGAGCAGTACTTC. The V and J genes are TRBV18 and TRBJ2-7, with 9 positions matching TRBD2. Germline CDR1 KGHSH, CDR2 LQKENI. J gave up 1 base and V 3 bases, and 7 bases lay outside the gene matches. The CDR3 length is 16 residues.